The clone carrying this TCR beta chain was seen a few times. Its cognate antigen is unknown. This specimen comes from a study of cytomegalovirus exposure and HLA in healthy donors. The study, taken as a whole, reports: Common viral pathogens (according to a later analysis) appeared linked to several of the most significant clusters. Among TCR beta chains, those listed as cytomegalovirus-associated numbered approximately 150.

The CDR3 has 15 residues. Unmatched junction bases numbered 7, after V lost 3 bases and J lost 5 bases. Germline CDR1 SGDLS, CDR2 YYNGEE. Researchers ran the PCR with 60 Vbeta and 13 Jbeta primers. Libraries were prepared by immunoSEQ multiplex PCR; TCRdb keeps only in-frame clonotypes and omits some of them. The data show about 94,000 clones, 7.5% to 8.5% seen once. The TCR comes from a man aged 45-60 years in good health and CMV-seronegative. The rearrangement links TRBV9 to TRBJ2-5, with 10 bases lining up with TRBD2. Sequenced input: PBMCs. The CDR3 spells CASSAGLAEGETQYF. In DNA form, the CDR3 reads TGTGCCAGCAGCGCCGGACTAGCGGAAGGGGAGACCCAGTACTTC.